This is a list of T cell receptor beta chains from one sample in a study of technical replicates of blood from several donors. Some clones are missing from TCRdb's copy, which holds only in-frame ones; the method was immunoSEQ multiplex PCR. The sample includes about 100,000 clones, about 96% seen only once; the top ten take 0.2% to 0.25%. Source material: T cells isolated from PBMCs. The receptors were sampled from a human donor in good health. Each CDR3 is given with its conserved first and last residue. The order of the fields is J gene, D gene, V gene, clone size, CDR3 length, CDR3 DNA, CDR3 protein. D genes are given only for firm matches. Size values are once, few and many counts, or a class for expanded clones, and some rows have none.

j_call: TRBJ1-5
d_call: NA
v_call: TRBV29-1
clone_size: NA
cdr3_length: 13
cdr3_nt: TGCAGCGTTGTTACAGGCGGGGGTGGACCCCAGCATTTT
cdr3_aa: CSVVTGGGGPQHF

j_call: TRBJ2-7
d_call: NA
v_call: TRBV14
clone_size: NA
cdr3_length: 14
cdr3_nt: TGTGCCAGCAGCCAAGGATTTCTTTCGGGCGAGCAGTACTTC
cdr3_aa: CASSQGFLSGEQYF

j_call: TRBJ2-7
d_call: TRBD2
v_call: TRBV27
clone_size: NA
cdr3_length: 15
cdr3_nt: TGTGCCAGCAGACTTGCCGGGAGGTGGGACTACGAGCAGTACTTC
cdr3_aa: CASRLAGRWDYEQYF

j_call: TRBJ1-1
d_call: NA
v_call: TRBV7-3
clone_size: NA
cdr3_length: 14
cdr3_nt: TGTGCCAGCAGCTTGGCAGTAATGAACACTGAAGCTTTCTTT
cdr3_aa: CASSLAVMNTEAFF

j_call: TRBJ2-1
d_call: TRBD2
v_call: TRBV7-2
clone_size: NA
cdr3_length: 19
cdr3_nt: TGTGCCAGCAGCTTAAGTAAGGGACTAGCGGGAGCATCCTACAATGAGCAGTTCTTC
cdr3_aa: CASSLSKGLAGASYNEQFF

j_call: TRBJ1-4
d_call: NA
v_call: TRBV19
clone_size: once
cdr3_length: 14
cdr3_nt: TGTGCCAGTAAGGAAACAGGTGCTAATGAAAAACTGTTTTTT
cdr3_aa: CASKETGANEKLFF

j_call: TRBJ2-7
d_call: TRBD2
v_call: TRBV10-2
clone_size: NA
cdr3_length: 13
cdr3_nt: TGCGCCAGCAGTGAACAGTTCGGGGCGGGAGGGGGCTTC
cdr3_aa: CASSEQFGAGGGF

j_call: TRBJ1-3
d_call: NA
v_call: TRBV28
clone_size: NA
cdr3_length: 12
cdr3_nt: TGTGCCAGTACGGGGAATGGAAACACCATATATTTT
cdr3_aa: CASTGNGNTIYF

j_call: TRBJ2-2
d_call: TRBD2
v_call: TRBV5-5
clone_size: NA
cdr3_length: 15
cdr3_nt: TGTGCCAGCAGCCCATCCCCGCGGGGGACCGGGGAGCTGTTTTTT
cdr3_aa: CASSPSPRGTGELFF

j_call: TRBJ2-5
d_call: NA
v_call: TRBV10-2
clone_size: NA
cdr3_length: 14
cdr3_nt: TGCGCCAGCGGAGGGGTCGTTTTATCAGAGACCCAGTACTTC
cdr3_aa: CASGGVVLSETQYF

j_call: TRBJ2-6
d_call: NA
v_call: TRBV11-2
clone_size: NA
cdr3_length: 14
cdr3_nt: TGTGCCAGCAGCTTACTCTATGGGGCCAACGTCCTGACTTTC
cdr3_aa: CASSLLYGANVLTF

j_call: TRBJ2-3
d_call: NA
v_call: TRBV11-3
clone_size: once
cdr3_length: 17
cdr3_nt: TGTGCCAGCAGCTTACGAAGGACAGACTCGTACACAGATACGCAGTATTTT
cdr3_aa: CASSLRRTDSYTDTQYF

j_call: TRBJ2-1
d_call: NA
v_call: TRBV7-2
clone_size: NA
cdr3_length: 16
cdr3_nt: TGTGCCAGCAGCCCTGCCGGAGCGGTGTCCTACAATGAGCAGTTCTTC
cdr3_aa: CASSPAGAVSYNEQFF

j_call: TRBJ2-3
d_call: TRBD2
v_call: TRBV28
clone_size: NA
cdr3_length: 16
cdr3_nt: TGTGCCAGCAGTCGACTAGCGGGAACTAGCACAGATACGCAGTATTTT
cdr3_aa: CASSRLAGTSTDTQYF

j_call: TRBJ1-2
d_call: TRBD1
v_call: TRBV5-8
clone_size: NA
cdr3_length: 14
cdr3_nt: TGTGCCAGCAGCAGAGGACAGGAAGGCTATGGCTACACCTTC
cdr3_aa: CASSRGQEGYGYTF

j_call: TRBJ2-1
d_call: NA
v_call: TRBV5-1
clone_size: NA
cdr3_length: 14
cdr3_nt: TGCGCCAGCAGCTTTGGCGGGGTGAACAATGAGCAGTTCTTC
cdr3_aa: CASSFGGVNNEQFF

j_call: TRBJ2-7
d_call: TRBD1
v_call: TRBV6-1
clone_size: NA
cdr3_length: 13
cdr3_nt: TGTGGGGTGGAGGACAGGGGGACCTACGAGCAGTACTTC
cdr3_aa: CGVEDRGTYEQYF

j_call: TRBJ2-1
d_call: TRBD2
v_call: TRBV5-4
clone_size: NA
cdr3_length: 14
cdr3_nt: TGTGCCAGCAGCTTCCCGGGGGGGCTAGATGAGCAGTTCTTC
cdr3_aa: CASSFPGGLDEQFF

j_call: TRBJ2-7
d_call: NA
v_call: TRBV7-8
clone_size: NA
cdr3_length: 17
cdr3_nt: TGTGCCAGCAGCCTTCCCTTTGTGACGGGATTTTCCTACGAGCAGTACTTC
cdr3_aa: CASSLPFVTGFSYEQYF

j_call: TRBJ1-2
d_call: TRBD1
v_call: TRBV19
clone_size: NA
cdr3_length: 17
cdr3_nt: TGTGCCAGTAGTATACGTCGGGACAGCTCATCCATTTATGGCTACACCTTC
cdr3_aa: CASSIRRDSSSIYGYTF

j_call: TRBJ2-5
d_call: NA
v_call: TRBV11-2
clone_size: once
cdr3_length: 14
cdr3_nt: TGTGCCAGCAGCAACGTAAGGGGCCAAGAGACCCAGTACTTC
cdr3_aa: CASSNVRGQETQYF

j_call: TRBJ2-6
d_call: TRBD1
v_call: TRBV6-1
clone_size: NA
cdr3_length: 15
cdr3_nt: TGTGCCAGCAGTGAAACAGGGGACGGGGCCAACGTCCTGACTTTC
cdr3_aa: CASSETGDGANVLTF

j_call: TRBJ2-1
d_call: NA
v_call: TRBV7-6
clone_size: NA
cdr3_length: 15
cdr3_nt: TGTGCCAGCAGCTTACCGGGACTCACCGACGATGAGCAGTTCTTC
cdr3_aa: CASSLPGLTDDEQFF

j_call: TRBJ2-2
d_call: TRBD1
v_call: TRBV7-9
clone_size: NA
cdr3_length: 16
cdr3_nt: TGTGCCAGCAGTCGGAGAGGGGGCGGGAACACCGGGGAGCTGTTTTTT
cdr3_aa: CASSRRGGGNTGELFF

j_call: TRBJ2-7
d_call: NA
v_call: TRBV19
clone_size: NA
cdr3_length: 14
cdr3_nt: TGTGCCAGTAGTATTCCCGGGGGTACCTACGAGCAGTACTTC
cdr3_aa: CASSIPGGTYEQYF

j_call: TRBJ2-7
d_call: TRBD1
v_call: TRBV19
clone_size: NA
cdr3_length: 13
cdr3_nt: TGTGCCACTCGGGACAGGGGGATGGGCGAGCAGTACTTC
cdr3_aa: CATRDRGMGEQYF

j_call: TRBJ2-7
d_call: TRBD1
v_call: TRBV27
clone_size: NA
cdr3_length: 15
cdr3_nt: TGTGCCAGCAGTTTTTCGGGACAGACCGCCTACGAGCAGTACTTC
cdr3_aa: CASSFSGQTAYEQYF

j_call: TRBJ2-7
d_call: NA
v_call: TRBV28
clone_size: NA
cdr3_length: 13
cdr3_nt: TGTGCCAGCAGTTTGCAGGGGTCCTACGAGCAGTACTTC
cdr3_aa: CASSLQGSYEQYF

j_call: TRBJ2-7
d_call: NA
v_call: TRBV10-3
clone_size: NA
cdr3_length: 15
cdr3_nt: TGTGCCATCAGTGAGTCGAAGGGACTTGTTCAGGAGCAGTACTTC
cdr3_aa: CAISESKGLVQEQYF

j_call: TRBJ1-1
d_call: TRBD1
v_call: TRBV7-2
clone_size: NA
cdr3_length: 15
cdr3_nt: TGTGCCAGCAGCTTAGATGGGACAGCTAGCACTGAAGCTTTCTTT
cdr3_aa: CASSLDGTASTEAFF

j_call: TRBJ2-2
d_call: NA
v_call: TRBV5-1
clone_size: once
cdr3_length: 15
cdr3_nt: TGCGCCAGCAGCTTGGACAGGGCGAACACCGGGGAGCTGTTTTTT
cdr3_aa: CASSLDRANTGELFF

j_call: TRBJ2-3
d_call: NA
v_call: TRBV29-1
clone_size: NA
cdr3_length: 12
cdr3_nt: TGCAGCGCTTTGACATCCCCAGATACGCAGTATTTT
cdr3_aa: CSALTSPDTQYF

j_call: TRBJ2-7
d_call: NA
v_call: TRBV19
clone_size: NA
cdr3_length: 13
cdr3_nt: TGTGCCAGTTCTCCCCAGGGCCCCTACGAGCAGTACTTC
cdr3_aa: CASSPQGPYEQYF

j_call: TRBJ2-7
d_call: NA
v_call: TRBV29-1
clone_size: NA
cdr3_length: 11
cdr3_nt: TGCAGCGTTGAAGGAGACAGCGAGCAGTACTTC
cdr3_aa: CSVEGDSEQYF

j_call: TRBJ1-2
d_call: NA
v_call: TRBV29-1
clone_size: NA
cdr3_length: 12
cdr3_nt: TGCAGCGTTTATTCTGCTAACTATGGCTACACCTTC
cdr3_aa: CSVYSANYGYTF

j_call: TRBJ2-7
d_call: TRBD1
v_call: TRBV4-2
clone_size: NA
cdr3_length: 15
cdr3_nt: TGTGCCAGCAGCCAACTCCCGGGACAGGGCTACGAGCAGTACTTC
cdr3_aa: CASSQLPGQGYEQYF

j_call: TRBJ2-7
d_call: TRBD1
v_call: TRBV4-1
clone_size: once
cdr3_length: 14
cdr3_nt: TGCGCCAGCAGCCAAGCCAGGGGGATCTACGAGCAGTACTTC
cdr3_aa: CASSQARGIYEQYF

j_call: TRBJ2-3
d_call: NA
v_call: TRBV7-9
clone_size: NA
cdr3_length: 17
cdr3_nt: TGTGCCAGCAGCTTCGTTAATTGGGTAGGGGTATCGGATACGCAGTATTTT
cdr3_aa: CASSFVNWVGVSDTQYF

j_call: TRBJ2-7
d_call: NA
v_call: TRBV5-4
clone_size: once
cdr3_length: 13
cdr3_nt: TGTGCCAGCAGCCAGGGCGGCTCCTACGAGCAGTACTTC
cdr3_aa: CASSQGGSYEQYF

j_call: TRBJ1-2
d_call: TRBD1
v_call: TRBV2
clone_size: NA
cdr3_length: 15
cdr3_nt: TGTGCCAGCACCCCGGGACAGGGGAGGGGGTATGGCTACACCTTC
cdr3_aa: CASTPGQGRGYGYTF

j_call: TRBJ2-1
d_call: TRBD2
v_call: TRBV7-9
clone_size: NA
cdr3_length: 16
cdr3_nt: TGTGCCAGCAGCCAGCGGGGTAGGTTATATAACGATGAGCAGTTCTTC
cdr3_aa: CASSQRGRLYNDEQFF